Below, 9 T cell receptor beta chains from the same sample are listed, as sequenced in a study of T cells in Graves' hyperthyroidism and ophthalmopathy. The CDR3 regions of TCR beta were amplified from RNA transcripts. Carried out on the TCR CDR3, a first-round RT-PCR used the HTBI primer set. TCRdb itself ran the multiplex PCR reads through MiXCR, one entry per CDR3 protein. The sample consists of 500,000 to 650,000 distinct CDR3 sequences, 15% to 20% of them appearing once. What was sequenced was blood. The receptors here all came from a man aged 40-50 years with Graves' ophthalmopathy.

This clonotype was counted many times. The chain is built from TRBV2 and TRBJ2-1; D uncertain. The CDR3 extends over 15 amino acids. V was cut by 6 bases and J by 0 bases, with 12 bases left in between. Germline V lookup: CDR1 SNHLY, CDR2 FYNNEI. Here the CDR3 reads CASRARDSSYNEQFF. DNA for the CDR3: TGTGCCAGCAGGGCCAGAGATAGCTCCTACAATGAGCAGTTCTTC.

The chain uses TRBV19 and TRBJ1-5; no clear D. From germline, CDR1 is LNHDA and CDR2 SQIVND (reference sequence). The CDR3 runs to 16 residues. Trimming removed 3 bases from V and 2 bases from J, with 14 bases in between. The CDR3 loop reads CASSMRLFSRNQPQHF. For the CDR3, the DNA is TGTGCCAGTAGTATGAGGTTGTTTAGTCGCAATCAGCCCCAGCATTTT.

This clonotype was detected only a few times. This chain links TRBV5-1 with TRBJ2-7, with 9 positions matching TRBD2. The CDR3 covers 18 residues. J lost 2 bases, V lost 0 bases, and 12 bases had no gene match. The germline V gene encodes CDR1 SGHRS and CDR2 YFSETQ. CDR3 nucleotide sequence: TGCGCCAGCAGCTTGGCTCCTCCGGGACTAGCCGAGACCTACGAGCAGTACTTC. Amino acid sequence: CASSLAPPGLAETYEQYF.

The table lists this clonotype with a few counts. The chain recombines TRBV18 with TRBJ1-2, with D uncertain. Germline assignment: CDR1 KGHSH and CDR2 LQKENI. The CDR3 covers 14 residues. V was pared by 3 bases and J by 2 bases, with 10 bases between. In DNA form, the CDR3 reads TGTGCCAGCTCACCCAACACGGACAACTATGGCTACACCTTC. This codes for CASSPNTDNYGYTF.

The chain recombines TRBV5-1 with TRBJ2-5; TRBD2 is a possible D gene (6 bases). Germline V gene data show CDR1 as SGHRS and CDR2 as YFSETQ. The CDR3 has 14 residues. V dropped 4 bases and J dropped 2 bases, with 12 bases sitting between them. The CDR3 protein is CASSIGDFQETQYF. The CDR3 nucleotides are TGCGCCAGCAGCATAGGGGACTTTCAAGAGACCCAGTACTTC.

This clonotype was found a few times. The gene calls are TRBV20-1 and TRBJ1-4; D remains unclear. Germline loops: CDR1 DFQATT, CDR2 SNEGSKA (reference sequence). The ends were cut back, 4 bases at V and 0 bases at J, with 12 bases in the middle. This CDR3 comprises 15 residues. The CDR3 DNA reads as TGCAGTGCTATCGACGGCGTAGCAACTAATGAAAAACTGTTTTTT. This translates into CSAIDGVATNEKLFF.

This clonotype was seen at least ten times. The genes are TRBV7-2 and TRBJ2-1, with no clear D. The CDR3 runs to 14 residues. From germline, CDR1 is SGHTA and CDR2 FQGNSA. The ends were cut back, 1 base at V and 8 bases at J, with 12 bases in the middle. The CDR3 loop is CASSLGIVPDEQFF. In DNA form, the CDR3 reads TGTGCCAGCAGCTTAGGGATCGTTCCGGATGAGCAGTTCTTC.

This clonotype was recorded many times. The chain uses TRBV11-1 and TRBJ2-7; D uncertain. There are 19 residues in the CDR3. From germline, CDR1 is SGHAT and CDR2 FQDESV (reference sequence). The V end lost 1 base, the J end lost 0 bases, and 22 bases lay between the germline ends. The DNA for the CDR3 is TGTGCCAGCAGCTTAGGACCCAGCAGCCAACTAATGAACTCCTACGAGCAGTACTTC. Its translation: CASSLGPSSQLMNSYEQYF.

The rearrangement uses TRBV20-1 and TRBJ2-1; no clear D. The CDR3 is 13 amino acids. Germline V gives CDR1 DFQATT, CDR2 SNEGSKA (reference sequence). Trimming cost V 0 bases and J 8 bases, with 11 bases left between them. The CDR3 loop is CSARDMEIDEQFF. As DNA, the CDR3 is TGCAGTGCTAGAGATATGGAAATCGATGAGCAGTTCTTC.